This TCR beta chain originates from a study of T-cell reconstitution after alpha-beta-depleted transplantation in children. Study-wide results and caveats: Roughly two months post-transplant, alpha-beta T cells reportedly originated from several hundred graft clones that had expanded.

Remarks on this clonotype: The antigen is not known.

Construction of the TCRbeta library involved unique molecular identifiers. TCRdb analysed the PCR reads with MiXCR anew, one entry per CDR3 protein. The sample carries 800,000 to 1,000,000 distinct CDR3 sequences, 25% to 35% recorded once. Germline V gene sequence: CDR1 SNHLY, CDR2 FYNNEI. The trim removed 5 bases at V and 2 bases at J, leaving 1 base unmatched. This CDR3 is 15 amino acids long. The chain combines TRBV2 with TRBJ1-6; 9 bases line up with TRBD1. The clonotype originates from a boy less than two years old who had a stem cell transplant for SCID, so the T cells may come from the graft donor. This material consisted of PBMCs, mostly from graft donor cells, taken 360 days after TCRalphabeta/CD19-depleted stem cell transplant. As DNA, the CDR3 is TGTGCCAGCAGTCGACAGGGGGCCTATAATTCACCCCTCCACTTT. This codes for CASSRQGAYNSPLHF. Full variable domain (outside the CDR3, taken from reference TRBV2 and TRBJ1-6): EPEVTQTPSHQVTQMGQEVILRCVPISNHLYFYWYRQILGQKVEFLVSFYNNEISEKSEIFDDQFSVERPDGSNFTLKIRSTKLEDSAMYFCASSRQGAYNSPLHFGNGTRLTVT.